The 11 T cell receptor beta chains below all came from one sample that was sequenced in a study of human T cells and chemical hapten exposure. In TCRdb, the RACE reads were re-called with MiXCR into one record per CDR3 protein. Altogether some 52,000 distinct CDR3 sequences are present, around 10% being singletons, with the ten largest covering 1.8%. The sample's time point: patch test 1, 2 weeks after DPC sensitization. The treatment: therapeutic diphenylcyclopropenone sensitization with weekly scalp DPC. Blood, whole and unfractionated, served as the source for total RNA extraction. This specimen consisted of whole blood, obtained in connection with sensitization to the hapten diphenylcyclopropenone (DPC). These receptors originate from a woman aged 35 to 49 with alopecia areata. Some clones in this sample may be carry-over from other donors' samples.

This clonotype was detected many times. CDR3 DNA: TGTGCCAGCAGCCAAGGACCGAGCTCCTACGAGCAGTACTTC. Its protein product is CASSQGPSSYEQYF. The rearrangement uses TRBV4-2 and TRBJ2-7; no definite D call. The germline V gene encodes CDR1 LGHNA and CDR2 YNFKEQ. The CDR3 runs to 14 residues. Deletions cut 1 base from V and 0 bases from J, with 7 bases between.

This clonotype was found many times. The chain has TRBV5-1 and TRBJ2-2; no firm D call. The CDR3 runs to 13 residues. The germline V and J ends were trimmed by 5 bases and 6 bases, with 11 bases remaining between them. CDR1 and CDR2 from the germline V gene are SGHRS and YFSETQ. The CDR3 nucleotides are TGCGCCAGCAGTCTGGGCTTTGCCGGGGAGCTGTTTTTT. Residues: CASSLGFAGELFF.

The V and J genes are TRBV28 and TRBJ1-1; no reliable D call. CDR3 length: 13 residues. CDR1 MDHEN and CDR2 SYDVKM come from the germline V gene. Trimming removed 1 base at V and 4 bases at J, with 7 bases between. The CDR3 DNA sequence: TGTGCCAGCAGTTTATTAGCGCCCACTGAAGCTTTCTTT. It codes for CASSLLAPTEAFF.

This clonotype was recorded many times. The gene calls are TRBV6-6 and TRBJ1-1; TRBD1 is a possible D gene (5 bases). Germline V gene lookup returns CDR1 MNHNY and CDR2 SVGAGI (reference sequence). Trimming removed 2 bases at V and 6 bases at J, with 13 bases between. The CDR3 is made up of 14 amino acids. The CDR3 coding sequence is TGTGCCAGCAGTTACATCCTGAAGGGACCTGAAGCTTTCTTT. Protein product: CASSYILKGPEAFF.

This clonotype came up many times. The chain joins TRBV20-1 to TRBJ2-1, with 9 bases identical to TRBD2. Germline trimming cut 1 base from V and 8 bases from J; bases unmatched to any gene: 6. Germline assignment: CDR1 DFQATT and CDR2 SNEGSKA (reference sequence). The CDR3 has 14 amino acids. CDR3 sequence (DNA): TGCAGTGCTAGAGTAACTAGCGGGTATTATGAGCAGTTCTTC. Translation: CSARVTSGYYEQFF.

This clonotype was found many times. The V and J genes are TRBV29-1 and TRBJ2-5; tentative D call: TRBD1 (5 bases). Trimming took off 1 base at V and 2 bases at J, with 8 bases between the two ends. The length of the CDR3 is 13 residues. In germline, CDR1 is SQVTM, CDR2 ANQGSEA. The chain's CDR3 is CSVEAPGQETQYF. In DNA form, the CDR3 reads TGCAGCGTTGAAGCGCCAGGGCAAGAGACCCAGTACTTC.

This clonotype showed up just a few times. The chain combines TRBV5-1 with TRBJ2-7, with D maybe TRBD2 (5 bases). CDR3 length: 15 amino acids. CDR1 SGHRS and CDR2 YFSETQ come from the germline V gene. Trimming pared 7 bases from V and 0 bases from J, leaving 17 bases between. The CDR3 is CASRPQERNSYEQYF. CDR3 bases: TGCGCCAGCCGCCCTCAGGAGCGGAACTCCTACGAGCAGTACTTC.

This clonotype was observed a handful of times. The rearrangement uses TRBV4-1 and TRBJ2-3, with TRBD2 identical over 8 bases. The junction had 10 bases not matched to a gene; V was cut back by 1 base and J by 1 base. Germline CDR1 is MGHRA and CDR2 is YSYEKL. The CDR3 is 18 amino acids. The CDR3 coding sequence is TGCGCCAGCAGCCAAGCCGGGAGGGCGGTAAGGGGCACAGATACGCAGTATTTT. This encodes CASSQAGRAVRGTDTQYF.

V gene TRBV7-2 combines with J gene TRBJ2-5; D is ambiguous. Germline CDR1 is SGHTA and CDR2 is FQGNSA. There are 15 residues in the CDR3. V was trimmed by 5 bases and J by 1 base, leaving 14 bases between them. The CDR3 protein is CASSPGSQLQETQYF. CDR3 DNA: TGTGCCAGCAGCCCTGGTTCCCAGCTCCAAGAGACCCAGTACTTC.

This rearrangement joins TRBV29-1 to TRBJ2-2; tentatively, D is TRBD2 (5 bases). V was clipped by 6 bases and J by 5 bases, with 13 bases between them. The CDR3 contains 13 residues. The V gene's germline CDR1 is SQVTM and CDR2 ANQGSEA. The DNA for the CDR3 is TGCAGCGTGCACCCCTCGGGGACCGGGGAGCTGTTTTTT. Protein: CSVHPSGTGELFF.

This clonotype was recorded many times. The chain combines TRBV24-1 with TRBJ2-6; the match to TRBD1 covers 9 bases. The CDR3 loop spans 17 amino acids. Germline values: CDR1 KGHDR, CDR2 SFDVKD. V was clipped by 3 bases and J by 2 bases; unmatched bases: 4. CDR3 region: CATSDGQGTPGANVLTF. The CDR3 region has the DNA TGTGCCACCAGTGATGGACAGGGGACCCCTGGGGCCAACGTCCTGACTTTC.